These 5 T cell receptor beta chains originate from one sample sequenced in a study of CD8 T cells in Susac syndrome. When the RNA was reverse transcribed, random hexamers were used with an input of about 0.5 to 1 ug. Each CDR3 protein gets one entry after TCRdb re-called the immunoSEQ multiplex PCR reads with MiXCR. Found here are about 210,000 distinct CDR3 sequences, approximately 94% of them singletons; the top ten hold about 0.14%. The sample comprised CD4+ T cells from PBMCs. These receptors were obtained from a human donor with Susac syndrome.

The chain couples TRBV30 to TRBJ1-2, with D perhaps TRBD1 (6 bases). The germline V and J ends were trimmed by 3 bases and 4 bases, with 15 bases remaining between them. The CDR3 runs to 14 residues. CDR1 GTSNPN and CDR2 SVGIG come from the germline V gene (reference sequence). CDR3 bases: TGTGCCTGGAGCCGTCCGACAGGACCCTATGGCTACACCTTC. Amino acids: CAWSRPTGPYGYTF.

This chain links TRBV30 with TRBJ2-2; TRBD2 matches 10 bases. Per germline, CDR1 GTSNPN and CDR2 SVGIG (reference sequence). The CDR3 length is 19 residues. With 0 bases clipped from V and 3 bases from J, the junction kept 13 bases outside the gene matches. The CDR3 sequence: CAWSVGVSGGLKHTGELFF. The CDR3 coding sequence is TGTGCCTGGAGTGTAGGCGTTAGCGGGGGGCTCAAACACACCGGGGAGCTGTTTTTT.

The J gene is TRBJ2-5, the V gene TRBV6-6; D is ambiguous. Trimming removed 4 bases from V and 4 bases from J, with 16 bases in between. CDR3 length: 15 amino acids. Germline V lookup: CDR1 MNHNY, CDR2 SVGAGI (reference sequence). In DNA, the CDR3 is TGTGCCAGCAGTTCCGGAACGCACTACGGAGAGACCCAGTACTTC. This gives the protein CASSSGTHYGETQYF.

The chain joins TRBV7-2 to TRBJ1-5, with a tentative D call TRBD1 (6 bases). The V and J ends lost 6 bases and 3 bases respectively, with 12 bases between them. This CDR3 region has 14 residues. Germline V gene data show CDR1 as SGHTA and CDR2 as FQGNSA. The CDR3 bases are TGTGCCAGCAGTATACAGGGTCCCAATCAGCCCCAGCATTTT. Its translation is CASSIQGPNQPQHF.

The gene calls are TRBV30 and TRBJ1-5; TRBD1 agrees at 7 bases. The CDR3 is 15 residues long. The J segment lost 1 base and the V segment lost 2 bases, leaving 5 bases of the junction unmatched. The V gene's germline CDR1 is GTSNPN and CDR2 SVGIG (reference sequence). In nucleotides, the CDR3 is TGTGCCTGGAGTTCTCAGACAGGGAGCAATCAGCCCCAGCATTTT. As protein: CAWSSQTGSNQPQHF.